The 15 T cell receptor beta chains reported below all come from one sample, sequenced in a study of OX40 agonist ivuxolimab in advanced cancers. Sequencing used immunoSEQ multiplex PCR; TCRdb keeps in-frame clones, though not all of them. The sample has fewer than 200,000 clones, roughly 94% seen once. This material consisted of CD4+ or CD8+ T cells sorted from blood, taken in a trial of the OX40 agonist ivuxolimab. Every receptor here comes from an adult with an advanced solid tumor such as melanoma, head and neck, liver or kidney cancer.

The chain couples TRBV28 to TRBJ2-6; 9 positions match TRBD1. V gave up 7 bases and J gave up 0 bases; unmatched junction bases: 7. The CDR3 is 17 amino acids. In germline, CDR1 is MDHEN, CDR2 SYDVKM. The chain's CDR3 is CASNLQGALSGANVLTF. The CDR3 DNA follows: TGTGCCAGCAACCTACAGGGGGCACTCTCTGGGGCCAACGTCCTGACTTTC.

The rearrangement links TRBV9 to TRBJ2-7; the D is unclear. Germline-derived CDR1 and CDR2 are SGDLS and YYNGEE. The CDR3 has 14 residues. Trimming pared 3 bases from V and 2 bases from J, leaving 12 bases between. For the CDR3, the DNA is TGTGCCAGCAGCGCCCCCGACGGACCCTACGAGCAGTACTTC. Translation: CASSAPDGPYEQYF.

J is TRBJ1-1 and V is TRBV7-8; no clear D gene. Between the trimmed V and J ends, which lost 2 bases and 4 bases, there was a span of 11 bases. Looked up from germline, CDR1 is SGHVS and CDR2 is FQNEAQ. The CDR3 covers 14 residues. The CDR3 nucleotides read TGTGCCAGCAGCTTACTTTCTATCGGCACTGAAGCTTTCTTT. This gives the protein CASSLLSIGTEAFF.

The chain employs TRBV5-1 and TRBJ1-1, with D unclear. This CDR3 has 13 amino acids. Trimming left V 5 bases short and J 4 bases short, with 12 bases between. The germline V gene has CDR1 SGHRS and CDR2 YFSETQ. Here the CDR3 DNA reads TGCGCCAGCAGTCTGAGTGGACGCACTGAAGCTTTCTTT. Translation: CASSLSGRTEAFF.

V gene TRBV30 combines with J gene TRBJ1-1; the D is unclear. Trimming left V 3 bases short and J 2 bases short, with 13 bases between. There are 14 residues in the CDR3. Germline loops: CDR1 GTSNPN, CDR2 SVGIG (reference sequence). The CDR3 nucleotides read TGTGCCTGGAGCTCTCCGTCCCGAAACACTGAAGCTTTCTTT. This codes for CAWSSPSRNTEAFF.

The chain carries TRBV4-3 and TRBJ1-1; D is ambiguous. This CDR3 contains 14 residues. Between the trimmed V and J ends, which lost 3 bases and 1 base, there was a span of 9 bases. Germline V gene lookup returns CDR1 LGHNA and CDR2 YSLEER. The CDR3 bases are TGCGCCAGCAGCCAGCAGAGGTGGAACACTGAAGCTTTCTTT. It translates to CASSQQRWNTEAFF.

V and J are TRBV27 and TRBJ1-1; perhaps TRBD1 as D (5 bases). The CDR3 covers 15 residues. CDR1 and CDR2 from the germline V gene are MNHEY and SMNVEV (reference sequence). V dropped 5 bases and J dropped 0 bases, with 13 bases sitting between them. The CDR3, as DNA: TGTGCCAGCAGTACCCGGGACCTGCTGAACACTGAAGCTTTCTTT. It specifies CASSTRDLLNTEAFF.

The chain links TRBV6-5 to TRBJ2-7; D gene uncertain. The V gene's germline CDR1 is MNHEY and CDR2 SVGAGI. V lost 6 bases and J 2 bases, leaving 8 bases between the germline ends. This CDR3 comprises 12 residues. In DNA form, the CDR3 reads TGTGCCAGCAGCCTTTACACCTACGAGCAGTACTTC. Protein sequence: CASSLYTYEQYF.

Worth noting for this clone: This sample includes further DNA sequences coding for the same CDR3. V and J are TRBV30 and TRBJ2-1; no reliable D call. V was clipped by 3 bases and J by 3 bases, with 3 bases between them. The germline gives CDR1 GTSNPN, CDR2 SVGIG (reference sequence). This CDR3 is built from 11 residues. CDR3 in amino acids: CAWSGYNEQFF. CDR3 in DNA: TGTGCCTGGAGCGGCTACAATGAGCAGTTCTTC.

The V call is TRBV28, the J call TRBJ1-5; D is possibly TRBD1 (5 bases). Germline CDR1 and CDR2: MDHEN and SYDVKM. The ends were cut back, 3 bases at V and 2 bases at J, with 14 bases in the middle. The CDR3 is 16 amino acids. CDR3 sequence reads: CASSLSWGSRNQPQHF. The DNA for the CDR3 is TGTGCCAGCAGTTTGTCTTGGGGGTCACGCAATCAGCCCCAGCATTTT.

There are a few counts of this clone. CDR3 sequence (DNA): TGTGCCAGCAGAGGACTCCTGGGCCAGCCCCAGCATTTT. This encodes CASRGLLGQPQHF. The J gene is TRBJ1-5, the V gene TRBV7-2; D is ambiguous. V was shortened by 6 bases and J by 7 bases, with 13 bases between the two germline ends. Germline CDR1 reads SGHTA; CDR2 reads FQGNSA. CDR3 length equals 13 residues.

DNA for the CDR3: TGTGCCAGGCTCCCGGACTCGCTGGGACCCTACGAGCAGTACTTC. It yields the protein CARLPDSLGPYEQYF. The rearrangement links TRBV6-6 to TRBJ2-7; the D gene could be TRBD1 or TRBD2 (5 bases each). Germline V CDR1 and CDR2: MNHNY, SVGAGI (reference sequence). V lost 9 bases to trimming and J lost 2 bases, with 20 bases between them. The CDR3 sequence is 15 residues long.

This chain uses TRBV6-5 with TRBJ2-3; D perhaps matches TRBD2 (5 bases). The CDR3 covers 14 residues. Germline CDR1 and CDR2: MNHEY and SVGAGI. V lost 5 bases and J lost 1, with 10 bases in between. The CDR3 spells CASSPQRGTDTQYF. DNA of the CDR3: TGTGCCAGCAGTCCACAGAGGGGCACAGATACGCAGTATTTT.

The chain has TRBV21-1 and TRBJ1-3; TRBD1, the table's D call, was not compared with the DNA. TRBV21-1 is an annotated pseudogene. CDR3 length: 19 amino acids. The CDR3 loop reads CASSTNSSDRSPSGNTIYF. The CDR3 DNA follows: TGTGCCAGCAGCACTAACAGCTCGGACAGGTCCCCCTCTGGAAACACCATATATTTT.

The V call is TRBV7-9, the J call TRBJ2-3; a possible D gene is TRBD2 (6 bases). Germline values: CDR1 SEHNR, CDR2 FQNEAQ (reference sequence). V lost 0 bases and J 3 bases, leaving 10 bases between the germline ends. The CDR3 length is 15 residues. For the CDR3, the DNA is TGTGCCAGCAGCTTAGCCTACGGGGGAACAGATACGCAGTATTTT. Translated, it gives CASSLAYGGTDTQYF.